Here is one TCR beta chain with its context. Its antigen is unknown. The germline V gene encodes CDR1 SGHRS and CDR2 YFSETQ. The CDR3 has 16 amino acids. V was clipped by 1 base and J by 3 bases, with 16 bases between them. The entry originates in a study of cytomegalovirus exposure and HLA in healthy donors. Background on the study: The study's early data release held 80 million to 95 million unique TCRs from HLA-typed donors.

Use of 60 Vbeta and 13 Jbeta primers characterized the PCR. Produced via immunoSEQ multiplex PCR; TCRdb's table is partial and in-frame only. The sample carries about 150,000 clones, 70% to 80% recorded once. Points from the study as a whole: The classifier, whose performance was assessed in both the original and validation cohorts, reportedly diagnosed cytomegalovirus status with high specificity and sensitivity.

This receptor was obtained from an older woman in good health and CMV-seropositive. The sequenced sample consisted of PBMCs. The chain combines TRBV5-1 with TRBJ1-2; D not resolved. CDR3 DNA sequence: TGCGCCAGCAGCTTGCTAAGAGGCGGCAGTTACTATGGCTACACCTTC. Translation gives CASSLLRGGSYYGYTF.